These T cell receptor beta chains were read from a single sample in a study of OX40 agonist ivuxolimab in advanced cancers. The table came from immunoSEQ multiplex PCR; TCRdb's copy has only in-frame clones and leaves some out. The sample holds some 71,000 clones, 80% to 85% seen once. This specimen consisted of CD4+ or CD8+ T cells sorted from blood, obtained in a trial of the OX40 agonist ivuxolimab. The source is an adult with an advanced solid tumor such as melanoma, head and neck, liver or kidney cancer. Each CDR3 is given with its conserved first and last residue. Fields, in order: V gene, J gene, D gene, clone size, CDR3 protein, CDR3 DNA. D genes are given only for firm matches. Clone size appears in some rows only: once, few, many, or a class for an expanded clone.

TRBV5-4	TRBJ1-3	TRBD1	-	CASSPGTGVGNTIYF	TGTGCCAGCAGCCCCGGGACAGGGGTTGGAAACACCATATATTTT
TRBV9	TRBJ2-2	TRBD1	-	CASSSRDRGPGELFF	TGTGCCAGCAGCAGCCGGGACAGGGGCCCCGGGGAGCTGTTTTTT
TRBV30	TRBJ1-5	TRBD1	-	CAWSNSRTGLYSNQPQHF	TGTGCCTGGAGTAATAGCAGGACAGGCCTTTATAGCAATCAGCCCCAGCATTTT
TRBV18	TRBJ1-2	-	-	CASSPAQGSYGYTF	TGTGCCAGCTCACCCGCTCAGGGTTCCTATGGCTACACCTTC
TRBV4-3	TRBJ2-1	TRBD1	-	CASSLLTGASYNEQFF	TGCGCCAGCAGCCTACTTACAGGGGCCTCCTACAATGAGCAGTTCTTC
TRBV9	TRBJ2-3	-	-	CASSVGQADTYTQYF	TGTGCCAGCAGCGTCGGACAAGCTGACACATATACGCAGTATTTT
TRBV7-3	TRBJ1-2	-	once	CASSGTGFYGYTF	TGTGCCAGCAGCGGAACAGGGTTTTATGGCTACACCTTC
TRBV18	TRBJ2-7	TRBD1	-	CASSAGTGPYEQYF	TGTGCCAGCTCAGCCGGGACAGGTCCTTACGAGCAGTACTTC
TRBV9	TRBJ2-5	TRBD2	-	CASSVRASGAETQYF	TGTGCCAGCAGCGTAAGGGCTAGCGGGGCGGAGACCCAGTACTTC
TRBV5-4	TRBJ1-6	-	-	CASSLGLGYNSPLHF	TGTGCCAGCAGCTTGGGATTGGGCTATAATTCACCCCTCCACTTT
TRBV9	TRBJ2-7	-	-	CASSVAPLDSYEQYF	TGTGCCAGCAGCGTAGCTCCCCTAGACTCCTACGAGCAGTACTTC
TRBV2	TRBJ1-1	-	-	CASSSRLLGGTEAFF	TGTGCCAGCAGTTCACGACTCCTTGGAGGCACTGAAGCTTTCTTT
TRBV7-2	TRBJ1-2	-	-	CASSPDLGNYGYTF	TGTGCCAGCAGCCCGGACTTGGGAAACTATGGCTACACCTTC
TRBV9	TRBJ2-7	-	-	CASSAPGGTDTYEQYF	TGTGCCAGCAGCGCCCCCGGGGGGACAGATACCTACGAGCAGTACTTC
TRBV4-1	TRBJ2-3	TRBD1	-	CASSPTGNTDTQYF	TGCGCCAGCAGCCCGACAGGGAACACAGATACGCAGTATTTT
TRBV7-2	TRBJ1-4	TRBD1	-	CASSRGQGGRGEKLFF	TGTGCCAGCAGCCGGGGACAGGGTGGAAGAGGTGAAAAACTGTTTTTT
TRBV30	TRBJ2-7	TRBD1	-	CAWNRVRGLEQYF	TGTGCCTGGAACAGGGTAAGGGGGCTCGAGCAGTACTTC
TRBV9	TRBJ2-7	TRBD1	-	CASSVAWGGTGMNEQYF	TGTGCCAGCAGCGTAGCGTGGGGGGGGACAGGGATGAACGAGCAGTACTTC
TRBV9	TRBJ2-7	-	once	CASSRTPARVEQYF	TGTGCCAGCAGCCGGACCCCCGCCCGAGTCGAGCAGTACTTC
TRBV5-4	TRBJ1-4	-	-	CASSLDGLEGLFF	TGTGCCAGCAGCTTGGATGGGCTTGAGGGACTGTTTTTT